This TCR beta chain was documented in a study of T cells in Graves' hyperthyroidism and ophthalmopathy (dated by TCRdb to 2018 to 2020). Broadly, across the study: Peripheral blood samples were taken at the time of initial diagnosis, prior to any treatment. After sampling, hyperthyroidism patients received methimazole starting at 30 mg daily, and ophthalmopathy patients received high-dose intravenous methylprednisolone. The paper describes TCR Vbeta CDR3 sequencing of 140 or so peripheral blood samples, made up of fewer than 50 ophthalmopathy patients, approximately 73 hyperthyroidism patients and 17 progressor patients. In addition, the study compared T-cell repertoires in thyroid tissue and in blood from five to seven Graves' hyperthyroidism patients. For training and testing, the roughly 97 patients in the discovery cohort were randomly divided in a 7:3 ratio. Prospective prediction of ophthalmopathy was tested in an independent validation cohort consisting of roughly 19 hyperthyroidism patients and 15 or so patients who later progressed to ophthalmopathy. TCR V-J signatures able to tell the groups apart were searched for in a discovery cohort of about a hundred patients, of whom 40 to 45 had Graves' ophthalmopathy and around 57 had stable Graves' hyperthyroidism.

What the study reported, not specific to this receptor: Most expanded thyroid clonotypes (frequency above 0.001) were also found in blood, which suggests that blood repertoires may mirror thyroid immune responses. No statistical method was used to set the sample size in advance, and investigators knew the group allocation. Ophthalmopathy was separated from stable hyperthyroidism by a 13 V-J signature model, with about 86% sensitivity and about 81% specificity obtained in cross-validation and 80%/75% obtained in testing. During validation, the model predicted progression to ophthalmopathy a median of about 6.5 months ahead of onset, with just under 71% sensitivity and 72% to 85% specificity.

The TCR beta CDR3 regions were amplified from RNA transcripts. The first round of RT-PCR for the TCR CDR3 was performed with the HTBI primer set and the Qiagen OneStep RT-PCR kit. Libraries were constructed in a second round of multiplex PCR, after which size selection and purification were carried out. Sequencing of the libraries was done on an Illumina HiSeq2000 using paired-end 100 bp reads. For the original study's pipeline: SOAPnuke was used to process the raw data, removing reads that contained adapters or uncalled bases, had a mean Phred below 15, or lacked an exact match to the constant primer or identifier. High-quality paired reads were merged using COPE v1.2.5, and each unique nucleotide sequence was defined as a clonotype. MiTCR v1.1 was used to align the clonotypes against IMGT TRBV, TRBD and TRBJ reference segments. The analysis included only V-J combinations with a frequency above 0.0001, which together covered approximately 99% of the repertoires. A TCS score was defined as the ratio of F50 (clonal expansion) to E x V (chaos), with BLOSUM62-based TCRdist applied between CDR3 peptides within each V-J. Welch's t-statistics and random forest reduced just over 500 V-J features to some 14, which were used in a naive Bayes classifier (R e1071). The public reads were quality trimmed at Q25 with fastp and then assembled into clones with MiXCR by TCRdb, keeping productive beta chains. Records with the same CDR3 protein are collapsed into one entry carrying the most frequent genes and DNA. The V and J calls were determined by TCRdb, not by the authors. Within this sample are about 600,000 distinct CDR3 sequences, with 11% to 15% of them counted one time only. The ten most abundant clones make up roughly 7.7% of the sample.

This clonotype has at least ten counts. Its antigen has not been determined. No base-level quality is on record; no much larger clone is a single base apart. The CDR3 has 16 amino acids, counting the end cysteine and phenylalanine. This entry keeps only the CDR3 DNA: 48 bases, framed from base 1. Sequences MNHEY (CDR1) and SVGAGI (CDR2) are obtained from the germline V gene. V and J lose 3 bases and 0 bases, and a span of 14 bases separates them. Ophthalmopathy patients had moderately to severely active disease, with a Clinical Activity Score of 3 or more, a NOSPECS grade of 4 or more, and a disease duration of less than 3 months. Patients with uncontrolled infections, other autoimmune diseases, pregnancy or lactation were excluded. Diagnoses were established on the basis of clinical symptoms, serum thyroxine and TRAb, thyroid ultrasound, and orbital computed tomography. PBMCs were isolated from approximately 10 ml of fresh peripheral blood by Ficoll-Paque density gradient centrifugation. Trizol reagent was used to extract total RNA, and RNA quality was then checked on an Agilent 2100 Bioanalyzer.

The TCR comes from a woman between 18 and 29 years old with Graves' ophthalmopathy. The rearrangement combines TRBV6-5 with TRBJ1-2, with the D gene not confidently named. Material: blood. The nucleotide sequence is given as TGTGCCAGCAGTTATCTGGGCCAGGCTTCTAACTATGGCTACACCTTC. Its translation reads: CASSYLGQASNYGYTF.